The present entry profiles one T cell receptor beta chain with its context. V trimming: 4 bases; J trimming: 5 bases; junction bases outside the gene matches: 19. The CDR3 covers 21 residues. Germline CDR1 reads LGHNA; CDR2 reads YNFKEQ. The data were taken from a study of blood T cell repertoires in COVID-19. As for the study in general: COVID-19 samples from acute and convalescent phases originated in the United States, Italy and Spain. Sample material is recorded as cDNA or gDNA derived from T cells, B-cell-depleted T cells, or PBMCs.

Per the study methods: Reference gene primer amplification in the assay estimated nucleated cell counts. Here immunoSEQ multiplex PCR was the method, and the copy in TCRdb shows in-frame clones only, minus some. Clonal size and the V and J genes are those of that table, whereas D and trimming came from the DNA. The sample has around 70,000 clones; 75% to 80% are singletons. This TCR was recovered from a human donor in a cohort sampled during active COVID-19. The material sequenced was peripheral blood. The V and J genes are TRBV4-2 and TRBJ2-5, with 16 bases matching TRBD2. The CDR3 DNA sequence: TGTGCCAGCAGCCGTCTTTTGGGAACCGGGACTAGCGGGAGGGGAAGGGAGACCCAGTACTTC. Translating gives CASSRLLGTGTSGRGRETQYF.